This note documents a single T cell receptor (beta chain) sequence. V shed 2 bases and J shed 0 bases, with 14 bases lying between them. The germline V gene has CDR1 SGHVS and CDR2 FNYEAQ. The CDR3 is 16 amino acids. These data originate in a study of blood T cell repertoires in COVID-19. Study details: The samples span acute and convalescent COVID-19 from the United States, Italy and Spain. PBMCs, B-cell-depleted T cells, or T cells provided the cDNA or gDNA that made up the material.

Per the authors' pipeline: Amplification of reference gene primers was used by the study to estimate nucleated cell counts. Assay used: immunoSEQ multiplex PCR; TCRdb lists only in-frame clones, some missing. The DNA was the basis for D and trimming; V, J and clone size are from that table. The sample consists of 300,000 to 350,000 clones, about 90% of them appearing once. This chain connects TRBV7-6 to TRBJ2-7; a weak D match, TRBD2 (5 bases). The sequence was collected from a man in his late teens or twenties with active or convalescent COVID-19. Sequencing was done on a sample of peripheral blood. Written as DNA, the CDR3 is TGTGCCAGCAGCTTATCGTGGTCGGGGAACTCCTACGAGCAGTACTTC. This codes for CASSLSWSGNSYEQYF.